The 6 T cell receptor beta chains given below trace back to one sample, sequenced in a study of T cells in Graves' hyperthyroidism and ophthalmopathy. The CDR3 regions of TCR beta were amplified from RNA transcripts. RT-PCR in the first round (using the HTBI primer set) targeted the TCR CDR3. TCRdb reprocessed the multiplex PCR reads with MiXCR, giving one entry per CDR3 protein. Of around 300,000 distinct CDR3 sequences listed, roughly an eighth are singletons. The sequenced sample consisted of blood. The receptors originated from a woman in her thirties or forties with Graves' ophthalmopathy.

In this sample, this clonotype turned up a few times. The CDR3 DNA follows: TGTGCCAGCAGCCCGACAGAGGACTATGGCTACACCTTC. Its translation: CASSPTEDYGYTF. This rearrangement joins TRBV6-1 to TRBJ1-2; possible D gene TRBD1, 5 bases. V was trimmed by 6 bases and J by 3 bases, leaving 11 bases between them. The length of the CDR3 is 13 residues. Germline V lookup: CDR1 MNHNS, CDR2 SASEGT.

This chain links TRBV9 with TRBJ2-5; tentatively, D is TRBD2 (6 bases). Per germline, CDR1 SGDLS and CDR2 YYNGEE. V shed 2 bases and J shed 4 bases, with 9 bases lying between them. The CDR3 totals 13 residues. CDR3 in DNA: TGTGCCAGCAGCGTTCGGGGGTTAGAGACCCAGTACTTC. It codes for CASSVRGLETQYF.

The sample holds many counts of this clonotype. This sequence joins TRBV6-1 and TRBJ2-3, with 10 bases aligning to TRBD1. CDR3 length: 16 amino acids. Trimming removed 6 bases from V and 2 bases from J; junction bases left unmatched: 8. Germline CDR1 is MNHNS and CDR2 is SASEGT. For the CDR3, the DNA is TGTGCCAGCAGCCCCGGGACAGGGGAGATCACAGATACGCAGTATTTT. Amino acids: CASSPGTGEITDTQYF.

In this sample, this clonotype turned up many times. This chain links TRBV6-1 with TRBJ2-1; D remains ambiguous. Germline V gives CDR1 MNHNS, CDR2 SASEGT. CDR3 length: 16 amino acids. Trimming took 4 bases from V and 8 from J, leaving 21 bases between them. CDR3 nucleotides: TGTGCCAGCAGTGGTTTTTGGGCAAAGGAGACCCATGAGCAGTTCTTC. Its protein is CASSGFWAKETHEQFF.

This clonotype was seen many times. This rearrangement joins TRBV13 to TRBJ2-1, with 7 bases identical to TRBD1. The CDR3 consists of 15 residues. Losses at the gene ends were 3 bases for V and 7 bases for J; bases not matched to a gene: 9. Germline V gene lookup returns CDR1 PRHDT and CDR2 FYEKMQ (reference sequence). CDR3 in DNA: TGTGCCAGCAGCTTGGGACAGCCCCTTGGTAATGAGCAGTTCTTC. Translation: CASSLGQPLGNEQFF.

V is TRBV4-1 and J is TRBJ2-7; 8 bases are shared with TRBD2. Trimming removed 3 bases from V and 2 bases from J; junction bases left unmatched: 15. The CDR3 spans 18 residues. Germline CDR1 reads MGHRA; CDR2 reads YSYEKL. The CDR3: CASSQETLGLARAYEQYF. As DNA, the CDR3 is TGCGCCAGCAGCCAGGAGACTTTAGGACTAGCTCGGGCCTACGAGCAGTACTTC.